The 24 T cell receptor beta chains presented below share a single source sample, sequenced in a study of blood T cell repertoires in COVID-19. Profiling relied on immunoSEQ multiplex PCR, and the TCRdb table lists in-frame clones only, not all of them. The repertoire holds over 100,000 clones, with roughly 88% as singletons. Input material: peripheral blood. The origin of the receptors is a woman of 80 years or more with active or convalescent COVID-19.

The V call is TRBV5-1, the J call TRBJ2-7, with a tentative D call TRBD2 (6 bases). Per the germline V gene, CDR1 is SGHRS and CDR2 is YFSETQ. V lost 3 bases, J lost 0 bases, and 16 bases lay in between. The CDR3 contains 16 residues. CDR3 loop: CASSWGTPTSSYEQYF. The DNA of the CDR3 is TGCGCCAGCAGCTGGGGGACTCCAACATCCTCCTACGAGCAGTACTTC.

This clone occurred a few times. The V gene is TRBV18, the J gene TRBJ1-4; D may be TRBD1 (5 bases). CDR3 length equals 14 residues. Germline lookup yields CDR1 KGHSH and CDR2 LQKENI. Deletions cut 2 bases from V and 2 bases from J, with 6 bases between. CDR3 in DNA: TGTGCCAGCTCACCAGGGGGGACTAATGAAAAACTGTTTTTT. Translating it yields CASSPGGTNEKLFF.

This rearrangement joins TRBV7-3 to TRBJ1-1; 7 bases match TRBD1. CDR3 length: 13 residues. In germline, CDR1 is SGHTA, CDR2 FQGTGA. J was trimmed by 4 bases and V by 5 bases; bases with no gene match: 4. Here the CDR3 reads CASSETGFTEAFF. The CDR3 nucleotides are TGTGCCAGCAGCGAGACAGGGTTCACTGAAGCTTTCTTT.

The chain combines TRBV29-1 with TRBJ2-5; 8 bases are shared with TRBD1. This CDR3 region has 13 residues. Germline V gene data show CDR1 as SQVTM and CDR2 as ANQGSEA. The V gene end was trimmed by 3 bases and the J gene end by 5 bases; junction bases not matched to a gene: 5. This CDR3 reads CSVDARGRETQYF. The CDR3 bases are TGCAGCGTTGACGCCAGGGGGCGGGAGACCCAGTACTTC.

In its sample, this clone was seen once. The V gene is TRBV9, the J gene TRBJ2-7; 14 nucleotides align to TRBD2. V shed 6 bases, J shed 5 bases, and the junction held 10 bases outside the gene matches. Germline loops: CDR1 SGDLS, CDR2 YYNGEE. The CDR3 has 16 amino acids. The CDR3 region is CASTRLAGGPGNEQYF. CDR3 bases: TGTGCCAGCACCAGACTAGCGGGAGGGCCAGGGAACGAGCAGTACTTC.

This sequence joins TRBV25-1 and TRBJ2-3, with D uncertain. With 6 bases removed from V and 1 base from J, the gap between germline ends came to 11 bases. The germline gives CDR1 MGHDK, CDR2 SYGVNS. This CDR3 has 14 residues. The CDR3 is CASRNHGGTDTQYF. The CDR3, as DNA: TGTGCCAGCAGGAATCACGGAGGCACAGATACGCAGTATTTT.

The chain has TRBV2 and TRBJ2-7; the D gene is possibly TRBD1 (5 bases). CDR3 length equals 11 residues. V shed 0 bases and J shed 9 bases, with 6 bases lying between them. Germline values: CDR1 SNHLY, CDR2 FYNNEI. The CDR3 DNA follows: TGTGCCAGCAGTGAAGCAAGGGGGCAGTACTTC. This codes for CASSEARGQYF.

The CDR3 is CATKREGRVQETQYF. CDR3 nucleotide sequence: TGTGCCACAAAGCGGGAGGGCCGAGTCCAAGAGACCCAGTACTTC. The gene calls are TRBV3-1 (or the pseudogene TRBV3-2) and TRBJ2-5; 10 bases match TRBD2. With 10 bases clipped from V and 1 base from J, the junction kept 9 bases outside the gene matches. In germline, CDR1 is LGHDT, CDR2 YNNKEL (reference sequence). The CDR3 covers 15 residues.

At least ten counts were recorded for this clone. The CDR3 spells CATSDLPIGQGYSYNEQFF. The CDR3 bases are TGTGCCACCAGTGATTTGCCGATTGGACAGGGATACTCCTACAATGAGCAGTTCTTC. The rearrangement joins TRBV24-1 to TRBJ2-1; 8 positions agree with TRBD1. CDR3 size: 19 residues. Per the germline V gene, CDR1 is KGHDR and CDR2 is SFDVKD. The V segment lost 0 bases and the J segment 0 bases; nucleotides outside the gene matches: 9.

The chain carries TRBV4-1 and TRBJ2-3; 14 bases align to TRBD2. CDR1 and CDR2 from the germline V gene are MGHRA and YSYEKL. The CDR3 totals 18 residues. Trimming at V came to 4 bases and at J to 4 bases, leaving 10 bases not matched to a gene. The CDR3 nucleotides read TGCGCCAGCAGCCGTCAACGGGGGACTAGCGGGAGCTCAGATACGCAGTATTTT. Amino acid sequence: CASSRQRGTSGSSDTQYF.

The chain employs TRBV28 and TRBJ2-3; TRBD2 aligns across 8 bases. Germline V gives CDR1 MDHEN, CDR2 SYDVKM. J lost 2 bases, V lost 1 base, and 2 bases had no gene match. The CDR3 consists of 15 residues. The DNA of the CDR3 is TGTGCCAGCAGTTTATCGGGAGGGAACACAGATACGCAGTATTTT. Amino acids: CASSLSGGNTDTQYF.

The rearrangement uses TRBV4-2 and TRBJ2-3; 7 positions match TRBD2. The junction had 6 bases not matched to a gene; V was cut back by 0 bases and J by 0 bases. Germline lookup yields CDR1 LGHNA and CDR2 YNFKEQ. This CDR3 has 17 residues. The CDR3 DNA reads TGTGCCAGCAGCCAAGATTCCGGACTAGTAAGCACAGATACGCAGTATTTT. Its protein product is CASSQDSGLVSTDTQYF.

The chain uses TRBV30 and TRBJ2-3; D is perhaps TRBD2 (6 bases). In germline, CDR1 is GTSNPN, CDR2 SVGIG (reference sequence). Trimming took off 5 bases at V and 2 bases at J, with 14 bases between the two ends. The CDR3 runs to 14 residues. The chain's CDR3 is CAWGSTSPTDTQYF. The CDR3 DNA reads as TGTGCCTGGGGATCGACTAGTCCCACAGATACGCAGTATTTT.

The chain employs TRBV10-3 and TRBJ2-1; 11 positions agree with TRBD2. The length of the CDR3 is 16 residues. The J segment lost 7 bases and the V segment lost 3 bases, leaving 8 bases of the junction unmatched. Germline assignment: CDR1 ENHRY and CDR2 SYGVKD. The CDR3 sequence is CAISDLTSGSGNEQFF. The CDR3 DNA reads as TGTGCCATCAGTGACCTTACTAGCGGGAGTGGGAATGAGCAGTTCTTC.

A few counts support this clone. V is TRBV6-5 and J is TRBJ1-2; 10 nucleotides align to TRBD1. CDR3 length: 13 amino acids. The germline V gene has CDR1 MNHEY and CDR2 SVGAGI. V shed 5 bases, J shed 6 bases, and the junction held 3 bases outside the gene matches. This CDR3 is CASSRQGADGYTF. CDR3 DNA sequence: TGTGCCAGCAGTCGACAGGGGGCGGATGGCTACACCTTC.

The J gene is TRBJ1-2, the V gene TRBV28; 8 nucleotides align to TRBD1. The V segment lost 5 bases and the J segment 8 bases; nucleotides outside the gene matches: 13. The CDR3 is 15 amino acids. Germline lookup yields CDR1 MDHEN and CDR2 SYDVKM. The CDR3 DNA reads TGTGCCAGCAGTGGACTGGGACAGGCCAGGGGGGGCTACACCTTC. Translating it yields CASSGLGQARGGYTF.

V usage is TRBV18 and J usage is TRBJ1-4; the D is unclear. Deletions cut 3 bases from V and 5 bases from J, with 10 bases between. The germline gives CDR1 KGHSH, CDR2 LQKENI. The CDR3 contains 14 residues. As DNA, the CDR3 is TGTGCCAGCTCACCTGGCCTGTCGAATGAAAAACTGTTTTTT. Its protein product is CASSPGLSNEKLFF.

Notes on this clone: A junction end diverges from the germline sequence, so it may reflect a read error. CDR3 sequence: CASSATGGAETQYF. The CDR3 DNA reads TGTGCTAGCAGCGCCACAGGGGGCGCCGAGACCCAGTACTTC. The chain links TRBV7-7 to TRBJ2-5, with TRBD1 matching over 9 bases. Germline V gives CDR1 SSHAT, CDR2 FNYEAQ (reference sequence). This CDR3 is built from 14 residues.

The V gene is TRBV6-4, the J gene TRBJ2-3; 9 bases are shared with TRBD1. The CDR3 contains 15 residues. J gave up 1 base and V 6 bases, and 5 bases lay outside the gene matches. Germline CDR1 reads MRHNA; CDR2 reads SNTAGT. In DNA form, the CDR3 reads TGTGCCAGCAGCGGACAGGGGTCGGGCACAGATACGCAGTATTTT. It translates to CASSGQGSGTDTQYF.

The V call is TRBV12-3 or TRBV12-4, the J call TRBJ2-7; D gene uncertain. V was clipped by 2 bases and J by 2 bases, with 4 bases between them. The CDR3 contains 12 residues. The CDR3 sequence is CASSLSAYEQYF. CDR3 sequence (DNA): TGTGCCAGCAGTTTATCAGCCTACGAGCAGTACTTC.

Here the CDR3 reads CASSFDRAYNEQFF. CDR3 nucleotides: TGTGCCAGCAGCTTCGACAGGGCCTACAATGAGCAGTTCTTC. The chain uses TRBV11-2 and TRBJ2-1; 7 nucleotides match TRBD1. Trimming removed 3 bases from V and 2 bases from J; junction bases left unmatched: 1. Germline V gene lookup returns CDR1 SGHAT and CDR2 FQNNGV. The CDR3 extends over 14 amino acids.

This clone was detected once. This chain joins TRBV2 and TRBJ1-4, with D possibly being TRBD1 (6 bases). CDR1 is SNHLY, CDR2 FYNNEI, per germline. CDR3 length: 15 residues. Trimming cost V 2 bases and J 14 bases, with 21 bases left between them. The CDR3 nucleotides are TGTGCCAGCAGTGAATCTCTTGGGGGCACCAGAGGGCTGTTTTTT. This sequence encodes CASSESLGGTRGLFF. Drawing the rest from reference TRBV2 and TRBJ1-4, the complete variable domain is EPEVTQTPSHQVTQMGQEVILRCVPISNHLYFYWYRQILGQKVEFLVSFYNNEISEKSEIFDDQFSVERPDGSNFTLKIRSTKLEDSAMYFCASSESLGGTRGLFFGSGTQLSVL.

This clone was recorded a few times. The V gene is TRBV7-2, the J gene TRBJ1-2, with 7 bases matching TRBD1. Germline loops: CDR1 SGHTA, CDR2 FQGNSA. CDR3 length: 14 amino acids. Trimming took 5 bases from V and 4 from J; bases not matched to a gene: 7. In DNA, the CDR3 is TGTGCCAGCAGCCTGACCAGGGGGAGCTATGGCTACACCTTC. Its translation: CASSLTRGSYGYTF.

This sequence joins TRBV28 and TRBJ1-4, with no clear D. From germline, CDR1 is MDHEN and CDR2 SYDVKM. The CDR3 is made up of 12 amino acids. The ends were cut back, 6 bases at V and 3 bases at J, with 5 bases in the middle. CDR3 bases: TGTGCCAGCAGGTCCGCTAATGAAAAACTGTTTTTT. This encodes CASRSANEKLFF.